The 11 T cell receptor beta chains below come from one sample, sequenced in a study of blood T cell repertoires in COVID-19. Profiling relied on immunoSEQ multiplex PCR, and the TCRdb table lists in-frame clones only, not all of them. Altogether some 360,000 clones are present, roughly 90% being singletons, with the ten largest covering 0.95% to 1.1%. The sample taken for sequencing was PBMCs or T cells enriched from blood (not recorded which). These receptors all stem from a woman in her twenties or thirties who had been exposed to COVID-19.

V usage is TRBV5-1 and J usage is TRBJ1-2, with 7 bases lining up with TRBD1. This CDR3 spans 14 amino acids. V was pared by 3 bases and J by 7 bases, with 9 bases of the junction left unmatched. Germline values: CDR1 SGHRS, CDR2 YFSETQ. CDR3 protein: CASSSPDRVAGYTF. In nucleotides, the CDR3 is TGCGCCAGCAGCTCCCCAGACAGGGTTGCTGGCTACACCTTC.

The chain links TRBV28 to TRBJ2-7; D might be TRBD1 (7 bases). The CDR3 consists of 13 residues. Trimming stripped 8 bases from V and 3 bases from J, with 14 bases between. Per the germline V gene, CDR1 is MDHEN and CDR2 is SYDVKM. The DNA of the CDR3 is TGTGCCAGCGGGGGGACAGAAAGCTACGAGCAGTACTTC. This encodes CASGGTESYEQYF.

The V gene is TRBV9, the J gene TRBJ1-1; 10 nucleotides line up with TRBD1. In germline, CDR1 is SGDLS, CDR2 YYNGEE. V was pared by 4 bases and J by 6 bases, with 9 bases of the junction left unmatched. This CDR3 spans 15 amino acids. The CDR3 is CASSPNAGQGPEAFF. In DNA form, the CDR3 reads TGTGCCAGCAGCCCTAATGCGGGACAGGGGCCTGAAGCTTTCTTT.

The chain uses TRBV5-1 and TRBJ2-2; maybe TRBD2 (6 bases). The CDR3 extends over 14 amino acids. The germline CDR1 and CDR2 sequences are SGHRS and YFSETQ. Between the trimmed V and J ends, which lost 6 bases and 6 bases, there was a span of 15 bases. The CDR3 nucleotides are TGCGCCAGCATGTATTCTGAGCGGGCCGGGGAGCTGTTTTTT. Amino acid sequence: CASMYSERAGELFF.

CDR3 in DNA: TGTGCCAGCAGACGGGACAGGGGCTACGAGCAGTACTTC. As protein: CASRRDRGYEQYF. The chain joins TRBV6-5 to TRBJ2-7; 10 bases map to TRBD1. The CDR3 consists of 13 residues. J was trimmed by 3 bases and V by 6 bases; bases with no gene match: 2. The germline V gene has CDR1 MNHEY and CDR2 SVGAGI.

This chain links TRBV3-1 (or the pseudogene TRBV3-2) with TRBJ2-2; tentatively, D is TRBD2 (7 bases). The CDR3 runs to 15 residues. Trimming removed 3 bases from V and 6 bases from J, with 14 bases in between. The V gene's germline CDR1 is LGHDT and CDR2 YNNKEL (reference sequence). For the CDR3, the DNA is TGTGCCAGCAGCCAGCACCAGGGGAGGGCCGGGGAGCTGTTTTTT. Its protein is CASSQHQGRAGELFF.

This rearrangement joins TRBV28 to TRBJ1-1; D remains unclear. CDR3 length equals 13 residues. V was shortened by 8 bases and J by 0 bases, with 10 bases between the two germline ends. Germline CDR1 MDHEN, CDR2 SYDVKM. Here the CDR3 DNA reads TGTGCCAGCGGGCAGCTAATGAACACTGAAGCTTTCTTT. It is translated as CASGQLMNTEAFF.

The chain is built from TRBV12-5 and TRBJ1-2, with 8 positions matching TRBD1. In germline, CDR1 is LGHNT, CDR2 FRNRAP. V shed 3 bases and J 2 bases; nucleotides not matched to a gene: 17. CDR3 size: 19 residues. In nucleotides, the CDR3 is TGTGCTAGTGGTTTTAGGGCCTTACACGGACAGGGTTCGAACTATGGCTACACCTTC. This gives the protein CASGFRALHGQGSNYGYTF.

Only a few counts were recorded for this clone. The CDR3 DNA follows: TGCGCCAGCAGCCAAGAAAGATTACTTACCTCCAGAAGGTCTGAGGATCAGCCCCAGCATTTT. Translated, it gives CASSQERLLTSRRSEDQPQHF. This chain links TRBV4-1 with TRBJ1-5; D is unresolved. There are 21 residues in the CDR3. CDR1 is MGHRA and CDR2 is YSYEKL in the germline V gene. V lost 0 bases and J lost 5, with 29 bases in between.

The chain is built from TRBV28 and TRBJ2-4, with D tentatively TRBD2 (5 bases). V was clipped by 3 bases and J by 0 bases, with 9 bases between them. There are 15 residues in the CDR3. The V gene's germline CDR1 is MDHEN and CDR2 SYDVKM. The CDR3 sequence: CASSLAGLAKNIQYF. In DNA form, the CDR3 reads TGTGCCAGCAGTTTGGCGGGTCTAGCCAAAAACATTCAGTACTTC. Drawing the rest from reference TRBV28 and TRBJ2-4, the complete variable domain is DVKVTQSSRYLVKRTGEKVFLECVQDMDHENMFWYRQDPGLGLRLIYFSYDVKMKEKGDIPEGYSVSREKKERFSLILESASTNQTSMYLCASSLAGLAKNIQYFGAGTRLSVL.

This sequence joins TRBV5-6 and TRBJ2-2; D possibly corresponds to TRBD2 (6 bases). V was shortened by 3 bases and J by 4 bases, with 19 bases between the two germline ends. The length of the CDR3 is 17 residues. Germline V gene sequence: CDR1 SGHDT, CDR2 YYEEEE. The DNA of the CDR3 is TGTGCCAGCAGCTGGGGCCCATCGTTGGGGGGCACCGGGGAGCTGTTTTTT. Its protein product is CASSWGPSLGGTGELFF.